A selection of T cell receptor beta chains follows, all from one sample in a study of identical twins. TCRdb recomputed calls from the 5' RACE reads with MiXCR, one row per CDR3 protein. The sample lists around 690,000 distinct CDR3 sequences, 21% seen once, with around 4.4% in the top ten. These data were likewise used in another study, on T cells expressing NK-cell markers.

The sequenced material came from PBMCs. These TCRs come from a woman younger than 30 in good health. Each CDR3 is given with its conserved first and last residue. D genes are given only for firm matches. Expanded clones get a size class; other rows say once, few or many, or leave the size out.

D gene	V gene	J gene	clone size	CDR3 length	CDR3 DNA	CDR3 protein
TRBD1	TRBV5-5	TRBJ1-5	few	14	TGTGCCAGCAGCTCCCAGGGGGCCGGGCAGCCCCAGCATTTT	CASSSQGAGQPQHF
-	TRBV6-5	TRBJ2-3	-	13	TGTGCCAGCAGTTACGTGGGGGAAGATACGCAGTATTTT	CASSYVGEDTQYF
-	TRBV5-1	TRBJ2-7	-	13	TGCGCCAGCAGTGGGGCGGGCAACTACGAGCAGTACTTC	CASSGAGNYEQYF
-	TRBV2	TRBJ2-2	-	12	TGTGCCAGCGCGAGGAACACCGGGGAGCTGTTTTTT	CASARNTGELFF
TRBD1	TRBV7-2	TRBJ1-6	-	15	TGTGCCAGCAGCTTGTACAGGGGAGAAGGTTCACCCCTCCACTTT	CASSLYRGEGSPLHF
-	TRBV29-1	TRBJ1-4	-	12	TGCAGCGTGCATGATGGAGGTGAAAAACTGTTTTTT	CSVHDGGEKLFF
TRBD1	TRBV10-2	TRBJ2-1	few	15	TGCGCCAGCAGGATCGGGACAGGGGAATTCAATGAGCAGTTCTTC	CASRIGTGEFNEQFF
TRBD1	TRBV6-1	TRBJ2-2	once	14	TGTGCCACGGGACAGGGGATAAACACCGGGGAGCTGTTTTTT	CATGQGINTGELFF
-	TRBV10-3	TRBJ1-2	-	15	TGTGCCGCGGGGGGGCCCTCTACGAACCCTGATGGCTACACCTTC	CAAGGPSTNPDGYTF
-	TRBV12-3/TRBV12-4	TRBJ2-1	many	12	TGTGCCAGCAGCCCGGGACCAGATGAGCAGTTCTTC	CASSPGPDEQFF
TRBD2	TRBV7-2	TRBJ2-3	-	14	TGTGCCAGCAGCCAGACTAGCGGGGTAGATACGCAGTATTTT	CASSQTSGVDTQYF